A selection of T cell receptor beta chains follows, all from one sample in a study of Ad26.COV2.S vaccination and SARS-CoV-2 variants. Data came from immunoSEQ multiplex PCR; TCRdb stores just in-frame clones and leaves some out. The data show a few hundred thousand clones, around 87% seen once. The starting material was peripheral blood, obtained in a trial of Ad26.COV2.S vaccine versus placebo. The receptors were gathered from a person between 18 and 59 years old who received the Ad26.COV2.S COVID-19 vaccine or a placebo. CDR3s include the opening cysteine and the closing phenylalanine or tryptophan. A D gene is named only where the DNA matches it firmly. Where a row states a size, it is once, few, many or the class of an expanded clone; other rows omit it.

cdr3_aa cdr3_nt d_call j_call clone_size v_call
CAWGSGTSYGYTF TGTGCCTGGGGGAGTGGGACTAGCTATGGCTACACCTTC . TRBJ1-2 few TRBV30
CASSQIQGAGTGELFF TGCGCCAGCAGCCAGATACAGGGGGCCGGCACCGGGGAGCTGTTTTTT TRBD1 TRBJ2-2 once TRBV4-1
CASSLDRTSGNTIYF TGTGCCAGTAGTCTGGACAGGACCTCTGGAAACACCATATATTTT TRBD1 TRBJ1-3 once TRBV19
CASGGMEITEAFF TGTGCCAGCGGCGGAATGGAGATCACTGAAGCTTTCTTT . TRBJ1-1 . TRBV7-9
CASSVGTLSAEAFF TGTGCCAGCAGCGTTGGCACATTAAGCGCTGAAGCTTTCTTT . TRBJ1-1 . TRBV9
CASSLRGTETYEQYF TGTGCCAGCAGCTTAAGGGGGACGGAAACTTACGAGCAGTACTTC . TRBJ2-7 . TRBV13
CASSQGLGQTDTQYF TGTGCCAGCAGCCAAGGGTTGGGTCAAACAGATACGCAGTATTTT . TRBJ2-3 . TRBV3-1/TRBV3-2
CASSPVLVRGFHEQYF TGTGCCAGCAGCCCCGTTCTAGTGCGGGGGTTCCACGAGCAGTACTTC TRBD2 TRBJ2-7 . TRBV11-2
CASSQVRARGRRAFYGYTF TGCGCCAGCAGCCAAGTACGAGCCAGGGGGCGTCGGGCCTTCTATGGCTACACCTTC TRBD1 TRBJ1-2 . TRBV4-1
CASSSGTANEKLFF TGTGCCAGCAGTTCCGGGACAGCTAATGAAAAACTGTTTTTT TRBD1 TRBJ1-4 . TRBV6-5
CAWNDGSGNTIYF TGTGCCTGGAATGACGGCTCTGGAAACACCATATATTTT . TRBJ1-3 . TRBV30
CASSVASSGWNTGELFF TGTGCCAGCAGCGTAGCTAGTTCCGGCTGGAACACCGGGGAGCTGTTTTTT . TRBJ2-2 . TRBV9
CASSSTRWAGEFHLDGYTF TGTGCCAGCAGCTCTACGAGATGGGCAGGGGAGTTTCATCTCGATGGCTACACCTTC . TRBJ1-2 . TRBV7-2
CASRSTSTDTQYF TGTGCCAGCAGGTCAACTAGCACAGATACGCAGTATTTT . TRBJ2-3 . TRBV9
CASSQDRNQPQHF TGCGCCAGCAGCCAAGATCGCAATCAGCCCCAGCATTTT . TRBJ1-5 . TRBV4-3
CSVVRDRAPYEQYF TGCAGCGTTGTGCGGGACAGGGCCCCCTACGAGCAGTACTTC TRBD1 TRBJ2-7 once TRBV29-1
CASSHPGLEETQYF TGTGCCAGCAGCCACCCCGGACTAGAAGAGACCCAGTACTTC TRBD2 TRBJ2-5 . TRBV3-1/TRBV3-2
CASSSRAMNTEAFF TGCGCCAGCAGCTCGAGGGCCATGAACACTGAAGCTTTCTTT . TRBJ1-1 few TRBV5-1
CASSLGGKKTNEQFF TGTGCCAGCAGCTTAGGGGGCAAGAAGACCAATGAGCAGTTCTTC TRBD1 TRBJ2-1 . TRBV5-4
CASSALGLNQETQYF TGTGCCAGCAGTGCCCTCGGGCTAAACCAAGAGACCCAGTACTTC . TRBJ2-5 . TRBV11-2
CASSSGVSTDTQYF TGTGCCAGCAGCTCAGGGGTTAGCACAGATACGCAGTATTTT . TRBJ2-3 . TRBV7-3
CASSPEGASSEKLFF TGTGCCAGCAGTCCGGAGGGGGCGTCAAGTGAAAAACTGTTTTTT TRBD1 TRBJ1-4 . TRBV7-9
CATSPEWQGDGYTF TGTGCCACCAGCCCCGAGTGGCAGGGGGATGGCTACACCTTC TRBD1 TRBJ1-2 . TRBV15
CASSATATGNVLTF TGTGCCAGCAGCGCCACTGCGACAGGAAACGTCCTGACTTTC . TRBJ2-6 . TRBV25-1
CASSLGGMPTGGAQFF TGTGCCAGCAGCTTAGGGGGGATGCCGACGGGAGGGGCGCAGTTCTTC TRBD2 TRBJ2-1 . TRBV11-2
CASSQLARTGTEAFF TGCGCCAGCAGCCAATTAGCAAGGACGGGTACTGAAGCTTTCTTT . TRBJ1-1 . TRBV4-1
CASSPAPGGEQFF TGTGCCAGCAGTCCAGCGCCAGGGGGTGAGCAGTTCTTC TRBD1 TRBJ2-1 . TRBV27
CASSQVGGRDYGYTF TGTGCCAGCAGCCAAGTTGGAGGGCGGGACTATGGCTACACCTTC . TRBJ1-2 . TRBV3-1/TRBV3-2
CASSPLGLPHTF TGTGCCAGCTCACCATTGGGGCTCCCCCACACCTTC . TRBJ1-2 . TRBV18
CASSLDEGRGGYTF TGTGCCAGCAGCTTAGATGAGGGGAGGGGTGGCTACACCTTC . TRBJ1-2 few TRBV7-6
CATSDPASTDTQYF TGTGCCACCAGTGATCCCGCCAGCACAGATACGCAGTATTTT . TRBJ2-3 . TRBV24-1
CASSQEPGQQYYGYTF TGCGCCAGCAGCCAAGAACCGGGACAGCAGTACTATGGCTACACCTTC TRBD1 TRBJ1-2 . TRBV4-1
CASSGTLVSYEQYF TGTGCCAGCTCGGGGACACTGGTTTCATACGAGCAGTACTTC . TRBJ2-7 . TRBV6-6
CASSRQGAVQTDTQYF TGTGCCAGCTCACGTCAGGGGGCCGTACAAACAGATACGCAGTATTTT TRBD1 TRBJ2-3 . TRBV18
CASSTRTEHEKLFF TGTGCCAGCAGCACCCGGACAGAGCATGAAAAACTGTTTTTT . TRBJ1-4 . TRBV9
CASSIKPGGIMTEAFF TGTGCCAGTAGTATAAAACCAGGGGGGATAATGACTGAAGCTTTCTTT TRBD1 TRBJ1-1 . TRBV19
CASTRDLGNTIYF TGTGCCAGTACCCGGGACCTTGGAAACACCATATATTTT . TRBJ1-3 few TRBV19
CASSPTVYNSPLHF TGTGCCAGCAGCCCCACCGTCTATAATTCACCCCTCCACTTT . TRBJ1-6 once TRBV14
CASSFGAGALYEQYF TGTGCCAGCAGTTTCGGAGCGGGGGCCCTCTACGAGCAGTACTTC TRBD2 TRBJ2-7 . TRBV27
CASSLGIGGSNTGELFF TGCGCCAGCAGCTTGGGTATAGGGGGGTCGAACACCGGGGAGCTGTTTTTT . TRBJ2-2 once TRBV5-1
CASSPRRFGGADEQYF TGTGCCAGCAGTCCCCGGAGGTTTGGGGGGGCGGACGAGCAGTACTTC . TRBJ2-7 few TRBV2
CASSPDRGIIEPQHF TGCGCCAGCAGCCCGGACAGGGGGATAATTGAGCCCCAGCATTTT TRBD1 TRBJ1-5 once TRBV4-1
CAWRPGQGNQPQHF TGTGCCTGGAGGCCGGGACAGGGGAATCAGCCCCAGCATTTT TRBD1 TRBJ1-5 . TRBV30
CASSQDRRGHLLTEAFF TGCGCCAGCAGCCAAGATAGGCGGGGGCATTTGCTCACTGAAGCTTTCTTT . TRBJ1-1 few TRBV4-1
CASSYTLAGGFSYEQYF TGTGCCAGCAGCTATACACTAGCGGGGGGTTTCTCCTACGAGCAGTACTTC TRBD2 TRBJ2-7 . TRBV7-4
CASSRGGRNHGYTF TGTGCCAGCAGTCGAGGGGGCCGGAACCATGGCTACACCTTC TRBD1 TRBJ1-2 . TRBV6-5
CASSQDLAGRETQYF TGTGCCAGCAGCCAAGATTTGGCAGGGAGAGAGACCCAGTACTTC . TRBJ2-5 few TRBV3-1/TRBV3-2